This TCR beta chain originates from a study of T cell changes during pregnancy in multiple sclerosis. Data came from immunoSEQ multiplex PCR; TCRdb stores just in-frame clones and leaves some out. Altogether fewer than 30,000 clones are present, just over 90% being singletons, with the ten largest covering 5.7%. Germline V gene data show CDR1 as SGHAT and CDR2 as FQDESV (reference sequence). V lost 7 bases to trimming and J lost 3 bases; unmatched junction nucleotides: 8. The CDR3 spans 15 residues. The rearrangement links TRBV11-1 to TRBJ2-3; TRBD2 matches at 9 bases. The clonotype comes from a female donor with multiple sclerosis, enrolled in a pregnancy study. The sequencing here drew on CD8+ T cells from peripheral blood mononuclear cells, taken before pregnancy. As DNA, the CDR3 is TGTGCCAGCACCGCACTAGCGGGTTCAACAGATACGCAGTATTTT. Amino acids: CASTALAGSTDTQYF.